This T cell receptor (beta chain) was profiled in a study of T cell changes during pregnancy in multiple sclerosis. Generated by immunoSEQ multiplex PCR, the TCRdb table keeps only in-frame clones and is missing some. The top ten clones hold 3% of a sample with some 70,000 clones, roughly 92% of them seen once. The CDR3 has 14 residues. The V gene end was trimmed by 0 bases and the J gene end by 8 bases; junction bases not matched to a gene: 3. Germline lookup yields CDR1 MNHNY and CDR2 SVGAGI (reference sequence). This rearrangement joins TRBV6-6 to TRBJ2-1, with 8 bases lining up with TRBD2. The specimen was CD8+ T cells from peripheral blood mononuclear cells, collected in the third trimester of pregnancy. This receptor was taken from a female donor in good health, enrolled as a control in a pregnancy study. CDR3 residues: CASSYSPGGDEQFF. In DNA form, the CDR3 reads TGTGCCAGCAGTTACTCGCCCGGGGGGGATGAGCAGTTCTTC.